These 21 T cell receptor beta chains were all obtained from the same sample, sequenced in a study of shared clonotypes between healthy human individuals. Libraries were prepared by immunoSEQ multiplex PCR; TCRdb keeps only in-frame clonotypes and omits some of them. Found here are hundreds of thousands of clones, more than 70% of them singletons; the top ten hold around 1.8%. Sequenced sample: memory CD4+ T cells sorted from blood. Documented subset: CD45RA-negative fraction. The receptors derive from a woman in her twenties or thirties in good health.

This chain joins TRBV5-1 and TRBJ2-3; no clear D gene. Trimming took 6 bases from V and 2 from J, leaving 16 bases between them. This CDR3 has 15 amino acids. Looked up from germline, CDR1 is SGHRS and CDR2 is YFSETQ. CDR3 residues: CASTLGSSNTDTQYF. Here the CDR3 DNA reads TGCGCCAGCACCCTCGGTTCCTCCAACACAGATACGCAGTATTTT.

This chain uses TRBV18 with TRBJ1-6; 10 positions agree with TRBD1. This CDR3 has 14 amino acids. With 5 bases clipped from V and 9 bases from J, the junction kept 4 bases outside the gene matches. Germline values: CDR1 KGHSH, CDR2 LQKENI. The CDR3 region has the DNA TGTGCCAGCTCAATCGGGGACAGGGGTTCACCCCTCCACTTT. Translating gives CASSIGDRGSPLHF.

The chain is built from TRBV7-9 and TRBJ1-1; D not certain. The CDR3 has 15 residues. Germline V gene data show CDR1 as SEHNR and CDR2 as FQNEAQ (reference sequence). V was cut by 1 base and J by 6 bases, with 15 bases left in between. The CDR3 DNA reads TGTGCCAGCAGCTTAGACGTCACGCCAATTCCTGAAGCTTTCTTT. Translating it yields CASSLDVTPIPEAFF.

The V call is TRBV5-1, the J call TRBJ2-2, with TRBD2 identical over 14 bases. Germline V gives CDR1 SGHRS, CDR2 YFSETQ. Trimming removed 4 bases from V and 7 bases from J; junction bases left unmatched: 6. This CDR3 is 16 amino acids long. DNA of the CDR3: TGCGCCAGCAGCGACGGACTAGCGGGAGGTCTCGGGGAGCTGTTTTTT. Amino acid sequence: CASSDGLAGGLGELFF.

The V and J genes are TRBV6-5 and TRBJ1-2; 8 bases align to TRBD1. This CDR3 region has 13 residues. The V gene end was trimmed by 6 bases and the J gene end by 8 bases; junction bases not matched to a gene: 8. The germline CDR1 and CDR2 sequences are MNHEY and SVGAGI. The CDR3 loop is CASSVQGAGGYTF. CDR3 DNA sequence: TGTGCCAGCAGCGTTCAGGGGGCAGGAGGCTACACCTTC.

The chain has TRBV6-1 and TRBJ2-3, with 7 bases that match TRBD1. Germline V gene lookup returns CDR1 MNHNS and CDR2 SASEGT. With V trimmed by 7 bases and J by 3 bases, 1 base remained unmatched. This CDR3 has 12 amino acids. CDR3 loop: CASIQGTDTQYF. The CDR3 region has the DNA TGTGCCAGCATACAGGGGACAGATACGCAGTATTTT.

The V and J genes are TRBV10-3 and TRBJ2-5, with 10 bases identical to TRBD1. J lost 1 base, V lost 4 bases, and 6 bases had no gene match. Germline-derived CDR1 and CDR2 are ENHRY and SYGVKD. The CDR3 is 16 amino acids. The CDR3 protein is CAISAGTGALQETQYF. CDR3 coding DNA: TGTGCCATCAGTGCCGGGACAGGGGCCCTCCAAGAGACCCAGTACTTC.

This clone was observed at least ten times. The CDR3 sequence: CASSRGGSPSSNTEAFF. The CDR3 bases are TGCGCCAGCAGCCGGGGGGGGTCCCCTTCTTCAAACACTGAAGCTTTCTTT. The chain is built from TRBV5-1 and TRBJ1-1, with D possibly TRBD1 on 5 matching bases. V dropped 4 bases and J dropped 2 bases, with 21 bases sitting between them. The germline CDR1 and CDR2 sequences are SGHRS and YFSETQ. The CDR3 consists of 17 residues.

The chain combines TRBV7-8 with TRBJ2-2; 11 bases line up with TRBD2. The CDR3 length is 19 residues. Germline lookup yields CDR1 SGHVS and CDR2 FQNEAQ. V lost 1 base and J lost 5; bases outside the gene matches: 12. Here the CDR3 DNA reads TGTGCCAGCAGCTTAGTCGTAGGGCTAGCGGGGGGTTTTACCGGGGAGCTGTTTTTT. Translation gives CASSLVVGLAGGFTGELFF.

This clone was seen a few times. The DNA of the CDR3 is TGTGCCAGCAGAGACTCAGGGACAGAGACCCAGTACTTC. Amino acid sequence: CASRDSGTETQYF. The chain links TRBV2 to TRBJ2-5; D possibly matches TRBD1 or TRBD2 (5 bases each). The CDR3 is 13 residues long. V gave up 6 bases and J gave up 4 bases, with 12 bases separating them. CDR1 SNHLY and CDR2 FYNNEI come from the germline V gene.

This clone has more than one count but fewer than ten. The V gene is TRBV7-9, the J gene TRBJ2-7, with D uncertain. V shed 2 bases and J shed 7 bases, with 9 bases lying between them. The CDR3 runs to 12 residues. Germline lookup yields CDR1 SEHNR and CDR2 FQNEAQ (reference sequence). The CDR3 coding sequence is TGTGCCAGCAGCTTATGGGCAGAGGAGCAGTACTTC. Its protein is CASSLWAEEQYF.

The rearrangement links TRBV29-1 to TRBJ2-7, with 10 bases aligning to TRBD1. CDR3 size: 14 residues. Germline CDR1 and CDR2: SQVTM and ANQGSEA. The CDR3 loop reads CSASLGTGDSEQYF. CDR3 nucleotide sequence: TGCAGTGCAAGCCTCGGGACAGGGGACAGCGAGCAGTACTTC.

The V gene is TRBV9, the J gene TRBJ2-4; no firm D call. Trimming left V 0 bases short and J 5 bases short, with 12 bases between. The CDR3 consists of 15 residues. Germline V gene sequence: CDR1 SGDLS, CDR2 YYNGEE. The CDR3 loop reads CASSVAVESQNIQYF. Written as DNA, the CDR3 is TGTGCCAGCAGCGTAGCTGTTGAGAGCCAAAACATTCAGTACTTC.

V is TRBV6-1 and J is TRBJ1-3; 7 bases line up with TRBD1. J lost 7 bases, V lost 5 bases, and 8 bases had no gene match. The germline V gene has CDR1 MNHNS and CDR2 SASEGT. The CDR3 contains 14 residues. CDR3 sequence: CASSYWQGDNTIYF. The CDR3 DNA sequence: TGTGCCAGCAGTTATTGGCAGGGGGATAACACCATATATTTT.

The chain couples TRBV28 to TRBJ1-5; 7 positions agree with TRBD1. With 3 bases clipped from V and 3 bases from J, the junction kept 5 bases outside the gene matches. Germline-derived CDR1 and CDR2 are MDHEN and SYDVKM. The CDR3 runs 15 residues. CDR3 in amino acids: CASSFTGAANQPQHF. DNA of the CDR3: TGTGCCAGCAGTTTTACAGGGGCGGCCAATCAGCCCCAGCATTTT.

V and J are TRBV5-1 and TRBJ2-4; D gene ambiguous. The CDR3 loop spans 19 amino acids. Germline V lookup: CDR1 SGHRS, CDR2 YFSETQ. V lost 2 bases to trimming and J lost 0 bases, with 21 bases between them. CDR3 residues: CASSLRLADGTLAKNIQYF. In DNA form, the CDR3 reads TGCGCCAGCAGCTTACGGTTGGCCGACGGAACACTAGCCAAAAACATTCAGTACTTC.

This clone has a count of ten or more. The chain couples TRBV5-1 to TRBJ2-1; D is possibly TRBD2 (5 bases). There are 17 residues in the CDR3. With 7 bases removed from V and 8 bases from J, the gap between germline ends came to 28 bases. Per the germline V gene, CDR1 is SGHRS and CDR2 is YFSETQ. CDR3 in DNA: TGCGCCAGCGCCGCTTGGGGTGGGTCAGGAGGAGGTTATGAGCAGTTCTTC. This gives the protein CASAAWGGSGGGYEQFF. The variable domain in full, completed from reference TRBV5-1 and TRBJ2-1, reads KAGVTQTPRYLIKTRGQQVTLSCSPISGHRSVSWYQQTPGQGLQFLFEYFSETQRNKGNFPGRFSGRQFSNSRSEMNVSTLELGDSALYLCASAAWGGSGGGYEQFFGPGTRLTVL.

The chain joins TRBV10-3 to TRBJ2-7; D might be TRBD2 (5 bases). Trimming took 3 bases from V and 1 from J, leaving 13 bases between them. The germline gives CDR1 ENHRY, CDR2 SYGVKD. The CDR3 runs 15 residues. The CDR3 loop reads CAISDLTMGSYEQYF. In DNA form, the CDR3 reads TGTGCCATCAGTGACCTGACTATGGGGTCCTACGAGCAGTACTTC.

In this sample, this clone turned up many times. Additional DNA sequences in this sample encode the identical CDR3. CDR3 bases: TGTGCCAGCAGTTTAGGGCAGGGGGCAAGGAACACTGAAGCTTTCTTT. This gives the protein CASSLGQGARNTEAFF. This sequence joins TRBV27 and TRBJ1-1; 8 nucleotides agree with TRBD1. V was clipped by 2 bases and J by 1 base; unmatched bases: 6. CDR3 length: 16 residues. The V gene's germline CDR1 is MNHEY and CDR2 SMNVEV (reference sequence).

This clone was observed once. The V gene is TRBV28, the J gene TRBJ2-4; 9 nucleotides match TRBD1. Trimming took 2 bases from V and 7 from J; bases not matched to a gene: 6. CDR1 and CDR2 (germline): MDHEN, SYDVKM. This CDR3 is 15 amino acids long. The CDR3 nucleotides are TGTGCCAGCAGTTTAATGGGACAGGGTGACAACATTCAGTACTTC. Protein sequence: CASSLMGQGDNIQYF.

The gene calls are TRBV28 and TRBJ2-5; TRBD1 is a possible D gene (6 bases). Germline V CDR1 and CDR2: MDHEN, SYDVKM. V lost 8 bases, J lost 4 bases, and 17 bases lay in between. There are 14 residues in the CDR3. This CDR3 is CASSRTALRETQYF. CDR3 in DNA: TGTGCCAGCTCCCGGACAGCTCTTCGAGAGACCCAGTACTTC.